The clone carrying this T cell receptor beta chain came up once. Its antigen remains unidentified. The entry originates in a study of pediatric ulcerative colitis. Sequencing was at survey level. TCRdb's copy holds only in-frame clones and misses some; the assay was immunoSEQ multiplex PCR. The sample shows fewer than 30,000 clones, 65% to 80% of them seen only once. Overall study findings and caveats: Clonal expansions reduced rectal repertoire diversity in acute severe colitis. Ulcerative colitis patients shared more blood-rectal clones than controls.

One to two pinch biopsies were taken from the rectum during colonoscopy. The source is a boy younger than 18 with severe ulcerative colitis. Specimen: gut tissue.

The CDR3 reads CASSQDLGQSLNYGYTF. CDR3 DNA: TGTGCCAGCAGCCAGGACCTGGGACAGAGCCTAAACTATGGCTACACCTTC. The rearrangement links TRBV7-9 to TRBJ1-2; 7 bases line up with TRBD1. The CDR3 has 17 amino acids. Per germline, CDR1 SEHNR and CDR2 FQNEAQ (reference sequence). V lost 5 bases, J lost 2 bases, and 14 bases stayed unmatched.